The entry below gives a single T cell receptor beta chain sequence along with its context. It may be a read error: a sequence one base away is much more abundant. The template was RNA from unsorted bulk tissue. Newly diagnosed lung cancer patients had thoracic surgery in China, August–late 2014, without prior chemotherapy. TCRbeta libraries were built with three rounds of nested PCR, modified from ARM-PCR. TCRdb called the multiplex PCR reads again in MiXCR, with one record for every CDR3 protein. The sample holds under 250,000 distinct CDR3 sequences; approximately 74% are singletons and the top ten take roughly a quarter. The data are from a study of tumor and adjacent non-tumor tissue in lung cancer. Study in general: Patients were aged about 30 to 80, ten or so men and 5 women, stage I to III.

Looked up from germline, CDR1 is MNHNS and CDR2 is SASEGT. The V and J ends lost 6 bases and 9 bases respectively, with 9 bases between them. The CDR3 loop spans 11 amino acids. The sequence came from a man in his sixties with non-small cell lung cancer. The sequenced sample consisted of lung tumor tissue. The J gene is TRBJ2-1, the V gene TRBV6-1, with D perhaps matching TRBD2 (5 bases). CDR3 region: CASRDAGEQFF. DNA for the CDR3: TGTGCCAGCAGAGACGCGGGTGAGCAGTTCTTC.